The clone carrying this T cell receptor beta chain has a handful of counts. The repertoire was sequenced with immunoSEQ multiplex PCR; TCRdb's copy has only in-frame clones and lacks some. The sample carries roughly 710,000 clones, 70% to 90% recorded once. The data were taken from a study of shared T cell receptors in the human thymus. After removal of 10 bases from V and 7 bases from J, the junction contained 10 bases not matched to a gene. The germline CDR1 and CDR2 sequences are SNHLY and FYNNEI. This CDR3 is 13 amino acids long. The data were also submitted as part of a second study, on human thymus T cells. That investigation notes: Corrective surgery for congenital heart defects was being performed on the healthy Finnish infants who were the donors. During corrective heart surgery, resections were taken, and the thymus tissue came from them. It looked as if thymic and blood repertoires used V and J genes in a biased way. Related research described strongly overlapping thymic repertoires in unrelated people.

Sequencing was carried out using thymocytes. The sequence derives from a girl in the first two years of life with a congenital heart defect. The chain couples TRBV2 to TRBJ1-2; TRBD1 matches 9 bases. In nucleotides, the CDR3 is TGTGCCACGAAGACCCGGGACAGGGCTGGCTACACCTTC. Its translation is CATKTRDRAGYTF.